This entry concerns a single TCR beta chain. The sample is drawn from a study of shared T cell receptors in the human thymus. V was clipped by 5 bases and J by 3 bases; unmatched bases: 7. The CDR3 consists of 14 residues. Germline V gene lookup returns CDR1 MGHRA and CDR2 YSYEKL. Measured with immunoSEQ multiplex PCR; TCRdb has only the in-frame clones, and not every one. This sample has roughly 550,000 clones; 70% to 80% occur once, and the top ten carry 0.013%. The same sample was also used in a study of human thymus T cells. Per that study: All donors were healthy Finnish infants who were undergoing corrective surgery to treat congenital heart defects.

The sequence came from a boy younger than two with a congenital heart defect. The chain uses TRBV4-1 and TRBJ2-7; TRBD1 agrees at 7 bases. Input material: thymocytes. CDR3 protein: CASSTQGLDYEQYF. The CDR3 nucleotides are TGCGCCAGCAGCACACAGGGGTTGGACTACGAGCAGTACTTC.